The rows below give T cell receptor beta chains drawn from one sample of a study of blood T cell repertoires in COVID-19. Sequenced by immunoSEQ multiplex PCR; TCRdb stores in-frame clones only, minus some. Of about 400,000 clones in the sample, about 86% are singletons; the top ten hold just over 7%. Sequencing was carried out using peripheral blood. These receptor sequences come from a woman aged 60-75 years with COVID-19, enrolled during active disease. CDR3s include the opening cysteine and the closing phenylalanine or tryptophan. D genes are given only for firm matches. For some rows the clone size is stated as once, few or many, or as a class when expanded; others skip it.

j_call cdr3_length clone_size v_call d_call cdr3_aa cdr3_nt
TRBJ2-5 15 . TRBV6-4 TRBD2 CASSDTSGGQETQYF TGTGCCAGCAGTGACACTAGCGGGGGCCAAGAGACCCAGTACTTC
TRBJ2-7 16 . TRBV4-2 TRBD2 CASSQDGSGVGYEQYF TGTGCCAGCAGCCAAGATGGTAGCGGGGTAGGTTACGAGCAGTACTTC
TRBJ1-4 15 . TRBV19 . CASSAGRGSREKLFF TGTGCCAGTAGCGCTGGCAGAGGGTCGCGGGAAAAACTGTTTTTT
TRBJ1-3 16 . TRBV7-9 . CASSSVGGLTGNTIYF TGTGCCAGCAGCTCAGTCGGGGGGCTCACTGGAAACACCATATATTTT
TRBJ2-7 14 . TRBV13 . CASSLLAVPYEQYF TGTGCCAGCAGCTTATTGGCGGTCCCCTACGAGCAGTACTTC
TRBJ2-2 13 . TRBV2 . CASSFTGPGELFF TGTGCCAGCAGTTTTACAGGGCCCGGGGAGCTGTTTTTT
TRBJ2-5 16 . TRBV6-2/TRBV6-3 TRBD2 CASSPGTSGVQETQYF TGTGCCAGCAGTCCCGGGACTAGCGGAGTCCAAGAGACCCAGTACTTC
TRBJ2-7 10 few TRBV5-1 . CASTRYEQYF TGCGCCAGCACCAGGTACGAGCAGTACTTC
TRBJ2-1 16 . TRBV7-6 TRBD1 CASSYQRRAGGTRMFF TGTGCCAGCAGCTACCAGAGGCGGGCAGGGGGCACCCGGATGTTCTTC
TRBJ2-7 15 . TRBV7-3 TRBD1 CASSPGTGLSYEQYF TGTGCCAGCAGCCCGGGGACAGGGCTATCCTACGAGCAGTACTTC
TRBJ1-2 15 few TRBV20-1 TRBD1 CSASSIWTGGEGYTF TGCAGTGCTAGTTCCATTTGGACAGGGGGAGAAGGCTACACCTTC
TRBJ1-3 14 . TRBV29-1 . CSVTDSSSGNTIYF TGCAGCGTGACGGACAGTTCCTCTGGAAACACCATATATTTT
TRBJ1-1 15 . TRBV5-5 TRBD1 CASSGDRSLNTEAFF TGTGCCAGCAGCGGGGACAGAAGCCTGAACACTGAAGCTTTCTTT
TRBJ2-5 15 . TRBV18 . CASSPRQAYQETQYF TGTGCCAGCTCACCACGGCAGGCCTACCAAGAGACCCAGTACTTC
TRBJ2-3 14 . TRBV11-2 TRBD1 CASTRTGGTDTQYF TGTGCCAGCACCAGGACAGGGGGCACAGATACGCAGTATTTT
TRBJ2-3 16 . TRBV30 . CAWSSPRTGGPDTQYF TGTGCCTGGAGCAGCCCGAGGACGGGGGGCCCAGATACGCAGTATTTT
TRBJ1-2 15 . TRBV5-1 . CASSATEQPVYGYTF TGCGCCAGCAGCGCCACCGAACAGCCCGTGTATGGCTACACCTTC
TRBJ1-1 16 . TRBV2 TRBD1 CASSDLQGARDTEAFF TGTGCCAGCAGTGATCTACAGGGGGCGCGGGACACTGAAGCTTTCTTT
TRBJ2-7 12 few TRBV14 TRBD1 CASSQQDRYQYF TGTGCCAGCAGCCAACAGGACAGGTATCAGTACTTC
TRBJ2-6 13 . TRBV10-2 . CASTDAGANVLTF TGCGCCAGCACTGACGCTGGGGCCAACGTCCTGACTTTC
TRBJ2-5 16 . TRBV6-1 TRBD2 CASSERTSGKQETQYF TGTGCCAGCAGTGAACGGACTAGCGGAAAACAAGAGACCCAGTACTTC
TRBJ2-2 17 . TRBV13 . CASSLGTTVTNTGELFF TGTGCCAGCAGCTTAGGCACCACGGTTACGAACACCGGGGAGCTGTTTTTT
TRBJ1-2 12 . TRBV19 . CASSIEGRGYTF TGTGCCAGTAGTATAGAGGGGCGCGGCTACACCTTC
TRBJ2-5 14 . TRBV6-5 TRBD1 CASSYGRGRETQYF TGTGCCAGCAGTTATGGCAGGGGGCGAGAGACCCAGTACTTC
TRBJ1-1 12 . TRBV30 . CAWSHKVPEAFF TGTGCCTGGAGCCACAAAGTCCCTGAAGCTTTCTTT
TRBJ2-1 13 . TRBV12-3/TRBV12-4 . CAIPRRGYNEQFF TGTGCCATCCCGAGGAGGGGCTACAATGAGCAGTTCTTC
TRBJ1-1 15 many TRBV7-9 TRBD1 CASRPKDRINTEAFF TGTGCCAGCCGACCCAAGGACAGGATAAACACTGAAGCTTTCTTT
TRBJ1-2 14 . TRBV30 . CAWSPRRQQDGYTF TGTGCCTGGAGTCCACGGAGACAGCAGGATGGCTACACCTTC
TRBJ1-6 17 once TRBV7-2 TRBD1 CASSLVLQGVNDSPLHF TGTGCCAGCAGCTTAGTTCTACAGGGGGTGAACGATTCACCCCTCCACTTT
TRBJ1-3 13 once TRBV6-5 . CATARVSGNTIYF TGTGCCACCGCGAGGGTCTCTGGAAACACCATATATTTT
TRBJ2-7 11 . TRBV11-1 . CASGLQNEQYF TGTGCCAGCGGGTTACAGAACGAGCAGTACTTC
TRBJ1-1 14 . TRBV4-1 . CASSQQGSNTEAFF TGCGCCAGCAGCCAACAGGGGAGTAACACTGAAGCTTTCTTT
TRBJ1-5 17 . TRBV6-2/TRBV6-3 . CASSYSSLTGPSQAQHF TGTGCCAGCAGTTACTCCTCTTTGACAGGTCCCAGCCAGGCCCAGCATTTT
TRBJ2-3 15 . TRBV6-5 . CASSYSGQSTDTQYF TGTGCCAGCAGTTACTCCGGACAGAGCACAGATACGCAGTATTTT
TRBJ1-2 16 . TRBV4-3 . CASSQDLTGHFYGYTF TGCGCCAGCAGCCAAGATCTTACAGGACATTTCTATGGCTACACCTTC
TRBJ2-1 12 . TRBV12-3/TRBV12-4 . CATATLDNEQFF TGTGCCACCGCAACCCTAGACAATGAGCAGTTCTTC